The sequence of this T cell receptor (beta chain) was determined in a study of T cells after yellow fever vaccination. On the study more broadly: Those fractions that held only low numbers of cells were prepared using the SMART-Seq v4 Ultra Low Input RNA kit. Study-wide results and caveats: Weaker, the secondary response had a peak occurring faster, on day 5 versus 15. In post-booster samples, most primary-vaccination clones reappeared (just under 98% CD4, around 87% CD8). Only a minor proportion of clonotypes was detected across both CD4 and CD8 compartments.

In this sample, this clonotype turned up a few times. The antigen remains undetermined. CDR3 length: 15 amino acids. V shed 4 bases and J 4 bases; nucleotides not matched to a gene: 10. Germline-derived CDR1 and CDR2 are SGHRS and YFSETQ. From the 5' RACE reads, TCRdb called clonotypes with MiXCR, one entry per CDR3 protein. This table holds about 260,000 distinct CDR3 sequences, under 15% found once. This clonotype was sampled from a man aged 25 to 40 who received the YFV17D yellow fever vaccine. V gene TRBV5-1 combines with J gene TRBJ2-7, with 8 bases matching TRBD2. Material: CD4+ T cells sorted from PBMCs, obtained 45 days after the yellow fever booster vaccination. CDR3 sequence reads: CASSLGVGRGYEQYF. In DNA form, the CDR3 reads TGCGCCAGCAGCCTGGGGGTCGGGAGGGGATACGAGCAGTACTTC.